This T cell receptor (beta chain) comes out of a study of blood T cell repertoires in COVID-19. Study as a whole: Recovered participants had two consecutive negative NP/OP PCR tests, healthcare professional clearance, or symptom resolution. PBMCs, B-cell-depleted T cells, or T cells were the source of the cDNA or gDNA that made up the material. The study drew acute and convalescent COVID-19 samples from the United States, Italy and Spain.

Participants were aged roughly 18 to 100 years from some 24 US areas. Data came from immunoSEQ multiplex PCR; TCRdb stores just in-frame clones and leaves some out. Of roughly 150,000 clones listed, approximately 87% are singletons. This CDR3 has 12 amino acids. Germline V gene sequence: CDR1 SNHLY, CDR2 FYNNEI. V lost 8 bases to trimming and J lost 3 bases; unmatched junction nucleotides: 2. This TCR was recovered from a man between 50 and 59 years old in a cohort exposed to, infected with or recovered from COVID-19 (not recorded which). The gene calls are TRBV2 and TRBJ2-7; 9 bases line up with TRBD1. Sequencing used PBMCs or T cells enriched from blood (not recorded which). In DNA form, the CDR3 reads TGTGCCAGCGGGGGACAGGGCTACGAGCAGTACTTC. This sequence encodes CASGGQGYEQYF. The entire variable domain, with the rest obtained from reference TRBV2 and TRBJ2-7, is as follows: EPEVTQTPSHQVTQMGQEVILRCVPISNHLYFYWYRQILGQKVEFLVSFYNNEISEKSEIFDDQFSVERPDGSNFTLKIRSTKLEDSAMYFCASGGQGYEQYFGPGTRLTVT.